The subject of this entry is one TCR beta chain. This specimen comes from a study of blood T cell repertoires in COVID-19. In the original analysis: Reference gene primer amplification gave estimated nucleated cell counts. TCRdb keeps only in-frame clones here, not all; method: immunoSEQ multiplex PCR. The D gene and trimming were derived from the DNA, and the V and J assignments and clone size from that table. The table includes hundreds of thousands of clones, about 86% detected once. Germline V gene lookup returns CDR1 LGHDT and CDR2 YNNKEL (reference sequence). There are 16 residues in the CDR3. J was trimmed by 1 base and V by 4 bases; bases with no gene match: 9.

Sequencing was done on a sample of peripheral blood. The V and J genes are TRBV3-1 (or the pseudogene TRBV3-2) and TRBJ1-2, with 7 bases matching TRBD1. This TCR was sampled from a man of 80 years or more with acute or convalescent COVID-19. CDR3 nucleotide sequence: TGTGCCAGCAGCCCCCGGGGACAGACGAATAACTATGGCTACACCTTC. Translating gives CASSPRGQTNNYGYTF.